This TCR beta chain stems from a study of blood T cells in healthy people across ages. Looked up from germline, CDR1 is SGHRS and CDR2 is YFSETQ. V lost 2 bases and J lost 0; bases outside the gene matches: 9. CDR3 length: 17 amino acids. It was with a sample-barcoded 5' primer and a J-beta primer mix that a second PCR of about 6 to 12 cycles was run. TCRdb re-called the 5' RACE reads through MiXCR, storing one row per CDR3 protein. The table has about 1.8 million distinct CDR3 sequences, just under 50% seen once. The chain has TRBV5-1 and TRBJ2-7; 9 bases match TRBD1. The sample consisted of blood. This sequence was found in a woman aged 35 to 49 in good health. CDR3 loop: CASSFLPTTGGSYEQYF. The DNA for the CDR3 is TGCGCCAGCAGCTTCCTACCCACGACAGGGGGCTCCTACGAGCAGTACTTC.